This TCR beta chain was captured by sequencing in a study of shared clonotypes between healthy human individuals. Concerning this clone itself: The antigen is undetermined.

A CD45RA-negative memory subset and a CD45RA+ naive subset were separated from the CD4+ cells. The CDR3 consists of 15 residues. The germline gives CDR1 SEHNR, CDR2 FQNEAQ (reference sequence). Unmatched junction bases numbered 7, after V lost 5 bases and J lost 0 bases. Study-wide points: Larger richness was generally estimated for naive than memory subsets.

Methods used by the authors: ImmunoSEQ junction-only sequences lacked quality scores, so their filtering differed. Some clones are missing from TCRdb's copy, which holds only in-frame ones; the method was immunoSEQ multiplex PCR. V, J and clone size derive from that table, while D and trimming were established from the DNA sequence. The sample has under 2,500,000 clones; about 94% are singletons. The sequenced material came from naive CD4+ T cells sorted from blood. Subset: CD45RA+ positively selected. The V and J genes are TRBV7-9 and TRBJ2-7; 7 bases fit TRBD1. The TCR sequence derives from a man between 18 and 35 years old in good health. CDR3 nucleotides: TGTGCCAGCAGCCAACCCAGGGGGACCTCCTACGAGCAGTACTTC. It translates to CASSQPRGTSYEQYF.